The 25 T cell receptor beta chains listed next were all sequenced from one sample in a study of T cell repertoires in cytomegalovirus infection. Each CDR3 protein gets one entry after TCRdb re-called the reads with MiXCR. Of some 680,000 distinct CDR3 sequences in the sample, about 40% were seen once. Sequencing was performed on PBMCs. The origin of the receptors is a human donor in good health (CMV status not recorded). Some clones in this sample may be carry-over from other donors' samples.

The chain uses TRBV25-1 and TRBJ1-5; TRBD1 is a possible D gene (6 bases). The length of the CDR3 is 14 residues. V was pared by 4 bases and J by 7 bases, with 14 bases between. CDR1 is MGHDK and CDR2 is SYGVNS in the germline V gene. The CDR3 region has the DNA TGTGCCAGCAGTGGGTGGGGGCTGGGACAGCCCCAGCATTTT. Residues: CASSGWGLGQPQHF.

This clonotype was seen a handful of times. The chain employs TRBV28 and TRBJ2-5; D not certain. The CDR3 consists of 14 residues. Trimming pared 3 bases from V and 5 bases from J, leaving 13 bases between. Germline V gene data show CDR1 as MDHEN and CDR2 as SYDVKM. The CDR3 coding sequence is TGTGCCAGCAGTTTTCGTTCGGGTGTGGAGACCCAGTACTTC. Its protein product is CASSFRSGVETQYF.

DNA for the CDR3: TGTGCCAGCCATGGACAGGGGGGTCCCCAGCATTTT. Translated, it gives CASHGQGGPQHF. The chain has TRBV28 and TRBJ1-5; TRBD1 matches at 10 bases. This CDR3 spans 12 amino acids. The trim removed 8 bases at V and 10 bases at J, leaving 5 bases unmatched. The germline CDR1 and CDR2 sequences are MDHEN and SYDVKM.

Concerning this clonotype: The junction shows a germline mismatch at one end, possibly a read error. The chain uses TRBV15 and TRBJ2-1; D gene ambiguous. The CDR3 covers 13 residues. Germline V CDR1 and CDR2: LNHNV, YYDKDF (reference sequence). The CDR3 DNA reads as TGTTCCACCAGCAGTCCTCCTCGGAATGAGCAGTTCTTC. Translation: CSTSSPPRNEQFF. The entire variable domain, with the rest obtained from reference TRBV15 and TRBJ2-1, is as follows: DAMVIQNPRYQVTQFGKPVTLSCSQTLNHNVMYWYQQKSSQAPKLLFHYYDKDFNNEADTPDNFQSRRPNTSFCFLDIRSPGLGDTAMYLCSTSSPPRNEQFFGPGTRLTVL.

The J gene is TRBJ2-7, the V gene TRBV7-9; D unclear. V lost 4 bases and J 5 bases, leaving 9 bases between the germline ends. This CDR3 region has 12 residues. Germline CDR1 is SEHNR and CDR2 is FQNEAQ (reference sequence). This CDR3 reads CASSSSNDEQYF. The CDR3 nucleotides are TGTGCCAGCAGCTCAAGTAACGACGAGCAGTACTTC.

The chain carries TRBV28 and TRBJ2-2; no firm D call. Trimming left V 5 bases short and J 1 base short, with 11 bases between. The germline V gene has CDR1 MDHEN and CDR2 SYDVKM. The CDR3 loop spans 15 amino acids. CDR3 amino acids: CASSIGPRNTGELFF. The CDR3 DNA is TGTGCCAGCAGTATAGGCCCGCGGAACACCGGGGAGCTGTTTTTT.

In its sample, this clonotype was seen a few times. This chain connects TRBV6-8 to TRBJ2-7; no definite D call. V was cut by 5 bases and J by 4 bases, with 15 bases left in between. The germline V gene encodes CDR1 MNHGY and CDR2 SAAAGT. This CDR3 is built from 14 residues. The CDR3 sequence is CASSLYPQEYEQYF. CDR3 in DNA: TGTGCCAGCAGTCTCTATCCCCAGGAGTACGAGCAGTACTTC.

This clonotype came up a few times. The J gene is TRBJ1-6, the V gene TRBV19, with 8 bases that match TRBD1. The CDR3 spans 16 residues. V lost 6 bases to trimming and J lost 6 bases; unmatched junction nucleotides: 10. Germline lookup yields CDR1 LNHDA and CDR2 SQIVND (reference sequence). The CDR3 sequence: CASSTTGERVNSPLHF. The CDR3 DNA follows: TGTGCCAGTAGCACGACAGGGGAAAGGGTTAATTCACCCCTCCACTTT.

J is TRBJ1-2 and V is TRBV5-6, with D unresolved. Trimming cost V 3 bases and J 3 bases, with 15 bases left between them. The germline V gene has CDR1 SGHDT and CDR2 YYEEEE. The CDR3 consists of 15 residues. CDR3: CASSSDGTVDYGYTF. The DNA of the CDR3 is TGTGCCAGCAGCTCGGACGGAACGGTTGACTATGGCTACACCTTC.

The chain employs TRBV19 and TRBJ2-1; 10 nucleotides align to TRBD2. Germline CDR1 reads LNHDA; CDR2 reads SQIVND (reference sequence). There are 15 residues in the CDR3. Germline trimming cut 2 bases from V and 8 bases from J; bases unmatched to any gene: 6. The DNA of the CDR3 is TGTGCCAGTAGTATATCTAGCGGGAGTGACTATGAGCAGTTCTTC. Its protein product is CASSISSGSDYEQFF.

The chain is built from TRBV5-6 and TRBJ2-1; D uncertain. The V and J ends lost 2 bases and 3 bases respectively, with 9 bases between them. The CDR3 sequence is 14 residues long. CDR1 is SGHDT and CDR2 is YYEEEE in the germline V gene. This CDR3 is CASSFGPIYNEQFF. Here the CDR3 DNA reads TGTGCCAGCAGCTTTGGGCCCATCTACAATGAGCAGTTCTTC.

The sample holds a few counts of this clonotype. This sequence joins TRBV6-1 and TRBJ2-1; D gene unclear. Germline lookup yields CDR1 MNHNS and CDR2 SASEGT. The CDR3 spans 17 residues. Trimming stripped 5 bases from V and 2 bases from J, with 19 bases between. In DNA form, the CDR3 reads TGTGCCAGCAGTCCCGGAGAAAGGCAGCGTGCCTACAATGAGCAGTTCTTC. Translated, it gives CASSPGERQRAYNEQFF.

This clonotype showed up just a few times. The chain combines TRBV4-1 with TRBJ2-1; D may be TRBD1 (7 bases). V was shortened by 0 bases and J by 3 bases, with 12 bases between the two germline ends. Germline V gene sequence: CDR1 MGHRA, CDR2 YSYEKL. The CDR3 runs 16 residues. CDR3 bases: TGCGCCAGCAGCCAAGAAGGGGGGACAGTCTACAATGAGCAGTTCTTC. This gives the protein CASSQEGGTVYNEQFF.

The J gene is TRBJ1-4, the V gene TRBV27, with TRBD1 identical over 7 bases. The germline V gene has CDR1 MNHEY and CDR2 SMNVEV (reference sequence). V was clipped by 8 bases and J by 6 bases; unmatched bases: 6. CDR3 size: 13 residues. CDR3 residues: CASSRDRDEKLFF. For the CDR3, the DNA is TGTGCCAGCTCCCGGGACAGAGATGAAAAACTGTTTTTT.

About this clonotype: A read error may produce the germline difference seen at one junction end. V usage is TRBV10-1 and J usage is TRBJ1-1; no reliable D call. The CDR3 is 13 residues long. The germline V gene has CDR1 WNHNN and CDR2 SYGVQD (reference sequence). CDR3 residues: CASIEGLNTEAFF. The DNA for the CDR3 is TGCGCCAGCATTGAGGGATTGAACACTGAAGCTTTCTTT.

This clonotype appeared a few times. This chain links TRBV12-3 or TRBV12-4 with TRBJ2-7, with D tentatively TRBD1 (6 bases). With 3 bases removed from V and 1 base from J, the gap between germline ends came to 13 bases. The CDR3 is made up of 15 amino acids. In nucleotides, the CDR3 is TGTGCCAGCAGTTTTGACCTCAGGGGATCCTACGAGCAGTACTTC. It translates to CASSFDLRGSYEQYF.

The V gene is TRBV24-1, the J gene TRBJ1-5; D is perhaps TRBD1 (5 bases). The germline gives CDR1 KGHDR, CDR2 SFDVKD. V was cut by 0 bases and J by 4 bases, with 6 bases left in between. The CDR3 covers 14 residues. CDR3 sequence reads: CATSDLRGNQPQHF. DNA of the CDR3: TGTGCCACCAGTGATTTGCGGGGGAATCAGCCCCAGCATTTT.

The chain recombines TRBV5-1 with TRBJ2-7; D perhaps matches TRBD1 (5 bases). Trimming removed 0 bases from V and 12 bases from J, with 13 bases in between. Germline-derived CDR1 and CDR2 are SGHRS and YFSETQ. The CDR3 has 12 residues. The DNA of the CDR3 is TGCGCCAGCAGCTTGGAAGGGGCGACGCGGTACTTC. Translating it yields CASSLEGATRYF.

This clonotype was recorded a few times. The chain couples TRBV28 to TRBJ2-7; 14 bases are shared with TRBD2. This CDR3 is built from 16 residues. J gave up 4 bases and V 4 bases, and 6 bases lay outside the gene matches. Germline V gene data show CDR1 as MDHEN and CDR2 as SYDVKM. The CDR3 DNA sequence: TGTGCCAGCAGTTCCCCGGGACTAGCGGGAGTGTACGAGCAGTACTTC. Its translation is CASSSPGLAGVYEQYF.

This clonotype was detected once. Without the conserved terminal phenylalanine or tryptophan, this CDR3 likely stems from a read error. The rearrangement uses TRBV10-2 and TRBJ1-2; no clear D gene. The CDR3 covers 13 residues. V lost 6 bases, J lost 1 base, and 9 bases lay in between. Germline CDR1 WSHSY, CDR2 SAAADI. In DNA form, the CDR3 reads TGCGCCAGCAGGGACGGAATTAACTATGGCTACACCTTA. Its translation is CASRDGINYGYTL.

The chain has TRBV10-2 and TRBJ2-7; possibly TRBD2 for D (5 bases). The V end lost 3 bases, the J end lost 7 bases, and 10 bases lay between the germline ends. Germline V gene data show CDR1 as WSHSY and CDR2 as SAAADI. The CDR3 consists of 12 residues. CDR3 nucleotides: TGCGCCAGCAGTGATCCGGGGATTGAGCAGTACTTC. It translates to CASSDPGIEQYF.

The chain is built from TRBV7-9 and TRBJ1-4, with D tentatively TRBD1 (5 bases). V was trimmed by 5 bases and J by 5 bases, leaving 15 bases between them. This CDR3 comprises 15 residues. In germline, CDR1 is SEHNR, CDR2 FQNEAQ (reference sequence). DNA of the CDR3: TGTGCCAGCAGCCTCACCGGGACGGAGAATGAAAAACTGTTTTTT. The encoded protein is CASSLTGTENEKLFF. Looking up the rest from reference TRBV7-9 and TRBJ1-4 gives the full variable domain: DTGVSQNPRHKITKRGQNVTFRCDPISEHNRLYWYRQTLGQGPEFLTYFQNEAQLEKSRLLSDRFSAERPKGSFSTLEIQRTEQGDSAMYLCASSLTGTENEKLFFGSGTQLSVL.

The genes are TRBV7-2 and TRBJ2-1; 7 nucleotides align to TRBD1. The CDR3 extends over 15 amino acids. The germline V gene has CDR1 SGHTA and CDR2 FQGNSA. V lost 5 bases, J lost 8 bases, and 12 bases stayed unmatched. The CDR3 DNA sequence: TGTGCCAGCAGCATCATAGGGACAGCCAGTTATGAGCAGTTCTTC. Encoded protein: CASSIIGTASYEQFF.

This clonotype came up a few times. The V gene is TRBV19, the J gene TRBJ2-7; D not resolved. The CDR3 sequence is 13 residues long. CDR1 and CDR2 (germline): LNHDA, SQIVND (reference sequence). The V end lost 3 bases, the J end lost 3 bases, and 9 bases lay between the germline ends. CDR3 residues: CASSITVDYEQYF. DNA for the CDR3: TGTGCCAGTAGTATCACAGTAGACTACGAGCAGTACTTC.

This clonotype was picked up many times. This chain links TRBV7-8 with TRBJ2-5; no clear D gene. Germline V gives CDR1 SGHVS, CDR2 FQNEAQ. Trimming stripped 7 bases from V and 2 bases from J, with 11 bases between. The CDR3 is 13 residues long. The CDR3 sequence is CASTLDNQETQYF. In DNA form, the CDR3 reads TGTGCCAGCACCCTAGACAATCAAGAGACCCAGTACTTC.